The entry below gives a single TCR beta chain sequence along with its context. The CDR3 loop spans 19 amino acids. The J segment lost 7 bases and the V segment lost 0 bases, leaving 11 bases of the junction unmatched. The data were taken from a study of response to subunit inactivated influenza vaccine. TCRdb called the RT-PCR reads again in MiXCR, with one record for every CDR3 protein. The data contain about 540,000 distinct CDR3 sequences, less than 25% of them seen just once; the ten biggest clones take up 2.8%. These data were likewise used in another study, on T cells expressing NK-cell markers. This second study notes: Libraries used 5'RACE template switching adding universal primer site and UMIs.

The chain recombines TRBV12-3 or TRBV12-4 with TRBJ2-1; TRBD2 aligns across 14 bases. This sample comprised CD4+ T cells sorted from PBMCs, obtained 11 to 12 days after vaccination. This TCR was sampled from a man aged 50 to 60 who received an inactivated influenza vaccine. CDR3 DNA: TGTGCCAGCAGTTTAGCGCTTAGGGGACTAGCGGGAGTCATGAATGAGCAGTTCTTC. Residues: CASSLALRGLAGVMNEQFF.